Listed below are T cell receptor beta chains from one sample, sequenced in a study of identical twins. Using its own MiXCR run on the 5' RACE reads, TCRdb lists one record per CDR3 protein. Of under 400,000 distinct CDR3 sequences listed, roughly 9% are singletons. The sample comprised naive T cells sorted from blood. The receptors were sampled from a woman aged 45-65 years in good health. Each CDR3 is given with its conserved first and last residue. A D gene is named only where the DNA matches it firmly. Size is stated for part of the rows, as once, few or many counts, or as a class when the clone is expanded.

j_call	clone_size	d_call	v_call	cdr3_aa	cdr3_nt
TRBJ2-5	few	TRBD2	TRBV27	CASSLSPGGSETQYF	TGTGCCAGCAGTTTATCCCCGGGGGGGTCCGAGACCCAGTACTTC
TRBJ2-1	few	TRBD2	TRBV10-3	CAIASGPSGRAGEQFF	TGTGCCATCGCCTCGGGTCCTAGCGGGAGGGCAGGTGAGCAGTTCTTC
TRBJ2-1	-	TRBD1	TRBV25-1	CASRGAGQGSNEQFF	TGTGCCAGCAGGGGGGCCGGACAGGGAAGCAATGAGCAGTTCTTC
TRBJ1-5	-	-	TRBV14	CASSRRGDQPQHF	TGTGCCAGCAGCCGGAGGGGAGACCAGCCCCAGCATTTT
TRBJ1-2	many	-	TRBV10-3	CATLFRGYTF	TGTGCCACCCTCTTCCGTGGCTACACCTTC
TRBJ1-1	few	-	TRBV29-1	CSAESNMNTEAFF	TGCAGCGCCGAGTCCAACATGAACACTGAAGCTTTCTTT
TRBJ1-4	many	TRBD1	TRBV10-3	CAISDPDRDGEKLFF	TGTGCCATCAGTGATCCAGACAGGGACGGTGAAAAACTGTTTTTT
TRBJ2-1	many	-	TRBV24-1	CATSVVSGHEQFF	TGTGCCACCAGTGTCGTTTCTGGGCATGAGCAGTTCTTC
TRBJ2-1	few	TRBD1	TRBV24-1	CATSDPRQGGSEQFF	TGTGCCACCAGTGACCCACGACAGGGGGGGAGTGAGCAGTTCTTC
TRBJ1-5	-	-	TRBV7-9	CASSSQGEYQPQHF	TGTGCCAGCAGCTCGCAAGGAGAATATCAGCCCCAGCATTTT
TRBJ2-7	few	TRBD2	TRBV29-1	CSVGELAGVEQYF	TGCAGCGTCGGGGAGCTAGCGGGAGTCGAGCAGTACTTC
TRBJ2-1	few	TRBD2	TRBV5-4	CASSQRVAGVREQFF	TGTGCCAGCAGTCAACGCGTAGCGGGAGTGCGGGAGCAGTTCTTC
TRBJ2-1	few	-	TRBV20-1	CSAGRLTNAGNEQFF	TGCAGTGCTGGTCGACTGACTAATGCAGGGAATGAGCAGTTCTTC